This record concerns one TCR beta chain sequence. Germline CDR1 reads SGHRS; CDR2 reads YFSETQ. This CDR3 is built from 15 residues. V was trimmed by 0 bases and J by 4 bases, leaving 10 bases between them. This record comes from a study of T cell responses to AZD1222 COVID-19 vaccine. Produced via immunoSEQ multiplex PCR; TCRdb's table is partial and in-frame only. The sample records about 120,000 clones, approximately 90% being singletons. The receptor was isolated from an adult in good health. The chain has TRBV5-1 and TRBJ2-2, with a possible D match to TRBD2 (7 bases). The sequenced sample was peripheral blood, obtained on day 0 of AZD1222 vaccination. CDR3 in DNA: TGCGCCAGCAGCTTGGGCGGGGGCACCACCGGGGAGCTGTTTTTT. This sequence encodes CASSLGGGTTGELFF.